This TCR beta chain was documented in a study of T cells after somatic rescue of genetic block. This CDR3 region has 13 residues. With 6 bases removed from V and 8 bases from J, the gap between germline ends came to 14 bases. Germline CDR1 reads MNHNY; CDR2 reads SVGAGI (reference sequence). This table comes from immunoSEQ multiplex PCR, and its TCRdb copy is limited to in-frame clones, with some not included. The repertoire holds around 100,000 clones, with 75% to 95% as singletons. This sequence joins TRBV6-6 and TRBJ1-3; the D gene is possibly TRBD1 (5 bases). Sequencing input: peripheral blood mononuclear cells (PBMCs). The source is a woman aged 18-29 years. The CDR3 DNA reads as TGTGCCAGCAGCCCCCCGGGAGGGGACACCATATATTTT. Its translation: CASSPPGGDTIYF.